These 6 T cell receptor beta chains originate from one sample sequenced in a study of cytomegalovirus exposure and HLA in healthy donors (dated by TCRdb to about 2017). The library was built by means of the immunoSEQ multiplex PCR assay. The multiplex PCR relied on a mix of 60 forward primers for TCR Vbeta segments and 13 reverse primers for TCR Jbeta segments. TCRdb retrieved this table from immuneACCESS and kept in-frame rearrangements only. Not all clones are present; in checked studies, unresolved V genes account for under half, and no reason is known for the remainder. The sample table holds 150,000 to 200,000 clones, of which over 75% were seen once. The ten largest clones capture about 14% of the sample. The sequenced material came from PBMCs. These receptors were taken from a man in his forties or fifties in good health and CMV-seropositive.

This chain connects TRBV5-4 to TRBJ1-4; 8 bases are a match to TRBD1. V dropped 0 bases and J dropped 7; count of bases not matched to a gene: 5. CDR1 and CDR2 (germline): SGHNT, YYREEE (reference sequence). CDR3 size: 15 residues. DNA of the CDR3: TGTGCCAGCAGCTTGGGGCGACAGGGGTTTGAAAAACTGTTTTTT. Residues: CASSLGRQGFEKLFF. Looking up the rest from reference TRBV5-4 and TRBJ1-4 gives the full variable domain: ETGVTQSPTHLIKTRGQQVTLRCSSQSGHNTVSWYQQALGQGPQFIFQYYREEENGRGNFPPRFSGLQFPNYSSELNVNALELDDSALYLCASSLGRQGFEKLFFGSGTQLSVL.

This clone showed up just a few times. The CDR3 is CASSPSGGSSYNEQFF. The CDR3 coding sequence is TGTGCCAGCAGCCCTAGCGGGGGAAGCTCCTACAATGAGCAGTTCTTC. The rearrangement links TRBV14 to TRBJ2-1; TRBD2 agrees at 10 bases. The V gene end was trimmed by 4 bases and the J gene end by 0 bases; junction bases not matched to a gene: 3. The CDR3 contains 16 residues. Germline CDR1 reads SGHDN; CDR2 reads FVKESK.

This chain connects TRBV28 to TRBJ2-3, with 11 bases matching TRBD2. V dropped 1 base and J dropped 3; count of bases not matched to a gene: 9. Germline assignment: CDR1 MDHEN and CDR2 SYDVKM. The CDR3 is made up of 18 amino acids. CDR3 DNA: TGTGCCAGCAGTTTATCACTAGCGGGGGTGAGGGAGACAGATACGCAGTATTTT. Translated: CASSLSLAGVRETDTQYF.

This clone was seen only once. The chain couples TRBV6-5 to TRBJ1-2; maybe TRBD1 (5 bases). The germline V gene encodes CDR1 MNHEY and CDR2 SVGAGI. V was shortened by 0 bases and J by 8 bases, with 13 bases between the two germline ends. This CDR3 contains 14 residues. The CDR3 here is CASSYSVQGRGYTF. The CDR3 bases are TGTGCCAGCAGTTACTCGGTCCAGGGAAGAGGCTACACCTTC.

This chain links TRBV6-1 with TRBJ2-1; 9 nucleotides align to TRBD2. The CDR3 extends over 14 amino acids. Germline V gives CDR1 MNHNS, CDR2 SASEGT. J gave up 10 bases and V 10 bases, and 14 bases lay outside the gene matches. The CDR3 sequence is CATQRGAFTGEQFF. The CDR3 DNA sequence: TGTGCCACCCAGCGGGGGGCTTTTACGGGAGAGCAGTTCTTC.

V gene TRBV7-9 combines with J gene TRBJ2-6; perhaps TRBD2 as D (6 bases). The CDR3 length is 17 residues. V was trimmed by 1 base and J by 0 bases, leaving 10 bases between them. Germline assignment: CDR1 SEHNR and CDR2 FQNEAQ (reference sequence). CDR3 region: CASSLEVGGSGANVLTF. In nucleotides, the CDR3 is TGTGCCAGCAGCTTAGAGGTCGGGGGCTCTGGGGCCAACGTCCTGACTTTC.